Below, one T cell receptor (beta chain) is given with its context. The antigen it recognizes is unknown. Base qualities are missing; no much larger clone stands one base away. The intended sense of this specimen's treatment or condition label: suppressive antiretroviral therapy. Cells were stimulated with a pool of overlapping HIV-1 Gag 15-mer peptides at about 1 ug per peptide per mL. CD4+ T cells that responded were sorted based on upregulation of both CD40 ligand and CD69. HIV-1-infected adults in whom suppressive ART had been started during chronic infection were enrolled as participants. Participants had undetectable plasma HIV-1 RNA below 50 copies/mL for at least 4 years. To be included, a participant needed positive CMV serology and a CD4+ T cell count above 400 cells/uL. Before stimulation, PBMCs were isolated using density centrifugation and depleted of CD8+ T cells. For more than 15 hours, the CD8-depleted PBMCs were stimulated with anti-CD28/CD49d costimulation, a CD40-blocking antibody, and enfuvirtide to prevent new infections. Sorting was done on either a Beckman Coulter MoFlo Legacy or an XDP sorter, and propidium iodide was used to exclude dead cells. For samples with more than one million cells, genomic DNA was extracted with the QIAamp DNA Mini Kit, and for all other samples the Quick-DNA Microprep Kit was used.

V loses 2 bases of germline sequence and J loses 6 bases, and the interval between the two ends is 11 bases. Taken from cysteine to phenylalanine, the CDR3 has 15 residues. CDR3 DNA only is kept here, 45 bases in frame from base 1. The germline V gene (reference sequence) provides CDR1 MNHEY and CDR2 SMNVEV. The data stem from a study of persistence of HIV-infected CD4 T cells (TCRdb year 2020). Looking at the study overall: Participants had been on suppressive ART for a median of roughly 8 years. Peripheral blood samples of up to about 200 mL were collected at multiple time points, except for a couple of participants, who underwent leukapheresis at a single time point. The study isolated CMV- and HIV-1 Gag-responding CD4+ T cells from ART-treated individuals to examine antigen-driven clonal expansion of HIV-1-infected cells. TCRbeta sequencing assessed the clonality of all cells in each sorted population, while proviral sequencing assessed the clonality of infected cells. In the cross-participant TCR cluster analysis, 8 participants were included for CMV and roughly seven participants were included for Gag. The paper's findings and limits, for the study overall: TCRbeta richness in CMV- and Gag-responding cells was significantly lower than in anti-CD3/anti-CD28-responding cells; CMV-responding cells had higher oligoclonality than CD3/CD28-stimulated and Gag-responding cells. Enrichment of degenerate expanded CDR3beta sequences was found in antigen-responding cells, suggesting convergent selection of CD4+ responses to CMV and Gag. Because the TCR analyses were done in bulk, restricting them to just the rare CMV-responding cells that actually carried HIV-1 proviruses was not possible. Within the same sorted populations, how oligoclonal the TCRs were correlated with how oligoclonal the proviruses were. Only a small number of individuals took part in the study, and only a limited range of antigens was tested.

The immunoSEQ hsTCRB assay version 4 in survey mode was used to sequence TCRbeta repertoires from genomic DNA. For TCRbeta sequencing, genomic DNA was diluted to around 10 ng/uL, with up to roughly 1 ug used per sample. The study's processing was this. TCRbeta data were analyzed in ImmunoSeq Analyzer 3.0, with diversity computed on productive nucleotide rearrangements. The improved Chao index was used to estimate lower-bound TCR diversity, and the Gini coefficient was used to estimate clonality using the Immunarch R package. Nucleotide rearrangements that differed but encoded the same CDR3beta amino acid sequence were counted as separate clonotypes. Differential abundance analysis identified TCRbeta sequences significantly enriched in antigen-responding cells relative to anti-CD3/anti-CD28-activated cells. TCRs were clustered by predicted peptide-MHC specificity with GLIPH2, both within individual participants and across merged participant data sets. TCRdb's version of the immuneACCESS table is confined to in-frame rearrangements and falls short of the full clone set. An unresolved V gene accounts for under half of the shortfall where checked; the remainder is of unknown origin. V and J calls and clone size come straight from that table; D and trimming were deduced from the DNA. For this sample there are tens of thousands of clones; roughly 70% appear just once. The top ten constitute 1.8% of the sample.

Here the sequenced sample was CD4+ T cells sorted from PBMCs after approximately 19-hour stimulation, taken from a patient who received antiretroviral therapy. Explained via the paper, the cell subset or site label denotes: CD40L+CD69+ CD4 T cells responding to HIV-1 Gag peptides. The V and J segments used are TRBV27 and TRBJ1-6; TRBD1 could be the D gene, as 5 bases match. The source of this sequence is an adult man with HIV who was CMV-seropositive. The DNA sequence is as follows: TGTGCCAGCAGTTTAATGGGGGGATTTAATTCACCCCTCCACTTT. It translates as CASSLMGGFNSPLHF.